Listed here is a single T cell receptor beta chain. Its matching antigen is unknown. The germline V gene encodes CDR1 MNHEY and CDR2 SVGAGI. This CDR3 is 15 amino acids long. J was trimmed by 4 bases and V by 2 bases; bases with no gene match: 3. Using immunoSEQ multiplex PCR, the repertoire was profiled, and TCRdb retains in-frame clones only, with some absent. The data hold some 84,000 clones, with more than 75% observed a single time. This record comes from a study of cytomegalovirus exposure and HLA in healthy donors. The study's findings and limits: The majority of TCR sequences were rare, yet some public TCRs appeared in many donors. There were 150 to 200 TCR beta chains listed as cytomegalovirus-associated. It was reportedly the case that the classifier diagnosed cytomegalovirus status with high specificity and sensitivity.

While the first cohort had around 700 subjects, the donors belonged to the separate validation cohort of over a hundred subjects. The source is a man under 40 in good health and CMV-seronegative. Specimen: PBMCs. The rearrangement joins TRBV6-5 to TRBJ2-1; 9 bases line up with TRBD1. Here the CDR3 reads CASSYGTGLYNEQFF. CDR3 DNA sequence: TGTGCCAGCAGTTACGGGACAGGGTTGTACAATGAGCAGTTCTTC.